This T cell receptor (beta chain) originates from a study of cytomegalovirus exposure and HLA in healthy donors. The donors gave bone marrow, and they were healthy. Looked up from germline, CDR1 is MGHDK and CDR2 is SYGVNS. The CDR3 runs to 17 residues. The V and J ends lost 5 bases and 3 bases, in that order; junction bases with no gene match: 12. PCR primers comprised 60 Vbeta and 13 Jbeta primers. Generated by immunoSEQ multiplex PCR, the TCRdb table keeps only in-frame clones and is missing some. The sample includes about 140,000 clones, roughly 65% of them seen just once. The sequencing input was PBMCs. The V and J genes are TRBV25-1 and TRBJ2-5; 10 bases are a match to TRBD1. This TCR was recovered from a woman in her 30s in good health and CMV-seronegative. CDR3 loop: CASSPRTGTGEKETQYF. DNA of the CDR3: TGTGCCAGCAGTCCAAGGACCGGGACAGGGGAGAAAGAGACCCAGTACTTC.